Given below is one T cell receptor (beta chain) in context. This entry is derived from a study of blood T cell repertoires in COVID-19. Study overall: There were acute and convalescent COVID-19 samples, and they came from the United States, Italy and Spain. The analysed material was cDNA or gDNA that came from T cells, B-cell-depleted T cells, or PBMCs.

V was clipped by 6 bases and J by 2 bases, with 16 bases between them. The CDR3 length is 15 residues. Germline CDR1 reads MNHNY; CDR2 reads SVGAGI (reference sequence). How the authors handled the data: Reference gene primer amplification yielded estimated nucleated cell counts. Libraries were prepared by immunoSEQ multiplex PCR; TCRdb keeps only in-frame clonotypes and omits some of them. The DNA was the basis for D and trimming; V, J and clone size are from that table. In the table there are 200,000 to 300,000 clones, about 80% of which are singletons. The gene calls are TRBV6-6 and TRBJ2-5; TRBD1 might be the D (6 bases). The clonotype comes from an elderly man with acute or convalescent COVID-19. Source material: peripheral blood. CDR3 sequence: CASRLWDNEQETQYF. CDR3 coding DNA: TGTGCCAGCAGGCTTTGGGACAACGAACAAGAGACCCAGTACTTC.